This T cell receptor (beta chain) was captured by sequencing in a study of response to subunit inactivated influenza vaccine. General study findings and limits: Each seasonal influenza vaccination recruits few new T cells, the authors suggested.

Each CDR3 protein is one row after TCRdb ran MiXCR on the RT-PCR reads. The repertoire holds approximately 500,000 distinct CDR3 sequences, around 13% seen once, with around 13% in the top ten. This clonotype occurred many times. As yet, its antigen is unknown. The TCR sequence derives from a man aged 45 to 65 who received an inactivated influenza vaccine. Sequencing used PBMCs from blood, obtained 45 days after vaccination.

Written as DNA, the CDR3 is TGCGCCAGCAGCCCAAGACAGGCCGAAGAGCAGTACTTC. Translating gives CASSPRQAEEQYF. The gene calls are TRBV5-1 and TRBJ2-7; D might be TRBD1 (6 bases). The CDR3 loop spans 13 amino acids. From germline, CDR1 is SGHRS and CDR2 YFSETQ. The V end was cut by 4 bases, the J end by 7 bases, with 15 bases between.